This T cell receptor (beta chain) derives from a study of cytomegalovirus exposure and HLA in healthy donors. For this clone: Its antigen is undetermined.

It was with 60 Vbeta and 13 Jbeta primers that the PCR ran. TCRdb's table, derived via immunoSEQ multiplex PCR, lists solely in-frame clones and lacks some. The top ten clones hold around 4.2% of a sample with approximately 110,000 clones, around 67% of them seen once. Whole-study results and caveats: Later, an analysis found that common viral pathogens appeared to be linked with several of the most significant clusters. TRBV6-2, TRBV6-3 and other indistinguishable V segments were excluded.

The CDR3 runs 18 residues. Germline values: CDR1 LNHDA, CDR2 SQIVND (reference sequence). Trimming removed 6 bases at V and 0 bases at J, with 20 bases between. The chain combines TRBV19 with TRBJ2-2; the D gene is possibly TRBD1 (6 bases). The receptor's source is a woman aged 40 to 50 in good health and CMV-seronegative. The sequenced sample consisted of PBMCs. Here the CDR3 reads CASRDSPTGTTNTGELFF. DNA of the CDR3: TGTGCCAGTAGAGATTCCCCTACCGGGACAACGAACACCGGGGAGCTGTTTTTT.